This T cell receptor (beta chain) was identified during a study of technical replicates of blood from a few donors. CDR1 is SGHRS, CDR2 YFSETQ, per germline. J lost 3 bases, V lost 4 bases, and 7 bases had no gene match. The CDR3 consists of 15 residues. Using immunoSEQ multiplex PCR, the repertoire was profiled, and TCRdb retains in-frame clones only, with some absent. The table records tens of thousands of clones, roughly nine tenths of them present only once. Sequenced input: PBMCs. The sequence came from a human donor in good health. Some clones in this sample may be carry-over from other donors' samples. The chain is built from TRBV5-1 and TRBJ1-5, with TRBD1 identical over 7 bases. The CDR3 DNA sequence: TGCGCCAGCAGCCTGGAAGGGGGCTACAATCAGCCCCAGCATTTT. Protein product: CASSLEGGYNQPQHF.